This paragraph reports one T cell receptor beta chain. PCR employed 60 Vbeta and 13 Jbeta primers. Profiled with immunoSEQ multiplex PCR; TCRdb holds only in-frame clones, not every one. This table has approximately 160,000 clones, about four fifths appearing once. The source of the sample is a study of cytomegalovirus exposure and HLA in healthy donors. The CDR3 has 15 amino acids. The V segment lost 5 bases and the J segment 2 bases; nucleotides outside the gene matches: 6. Germline V gene lookup returns CDR1 MNHEY and CDR2 SMNVEV (reference sequence). This rearrangement joins TRBV27 to TRBJ2-3, with 8 bases identical to TRBD1. This receptor was obtained from a man under 40 in good health and CMV-seropositive. Sequenced: PBMCs. This chain's CDR3 is CASSLRTGNTDTQYF. For the CDR3, the DNA is TGTGCCAGCAGTCTTCGGACAGGGAACACAGATACGCAGTATTTT.